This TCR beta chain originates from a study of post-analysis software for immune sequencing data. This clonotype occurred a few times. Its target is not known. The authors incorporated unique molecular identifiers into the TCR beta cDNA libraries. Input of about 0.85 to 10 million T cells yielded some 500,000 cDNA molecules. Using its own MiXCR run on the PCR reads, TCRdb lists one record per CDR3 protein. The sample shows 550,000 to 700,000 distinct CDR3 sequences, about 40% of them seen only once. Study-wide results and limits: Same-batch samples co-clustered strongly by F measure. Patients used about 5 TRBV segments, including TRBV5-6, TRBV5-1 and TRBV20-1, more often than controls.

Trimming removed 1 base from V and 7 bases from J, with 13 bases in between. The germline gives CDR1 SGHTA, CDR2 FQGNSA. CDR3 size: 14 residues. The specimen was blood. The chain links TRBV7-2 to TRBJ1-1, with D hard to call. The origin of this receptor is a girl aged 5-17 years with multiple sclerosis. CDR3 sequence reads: CASSLDPQRSEAFF. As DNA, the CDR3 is TGTGCCAGCAGCTTAGACCCCCAACGCAGTGAAGCTTTCTTT.